The TCR beta chain described here comes from a study of CD8 T cells in Susac syndrome (dated 2019 in TCRdb). About the study as a whole: Among the Susac syndrome patients who were sequenced, clinically active disease was present in more than five and clinical remission was observed in fewer than 10. At the time of blood withdrawal, Susac syndrome patients were either therapy-naive, taking corticosteroids (with some also receiving IVIg), or on IVIg alone. The study used repertoire sequencing to test whether antigen drove CD8+ T cell activation and differentiation in Susac syndrome. Study-level results and caveats: The number of individuals in the TCR sequencing and HLA analysis was recognized as being relatively small. No clonal expansion was detected in the CD4+ T cell repertoire of Susac syndrome patients.

RNA was extracted using the RNeasy kit, and about 0.5 to 1 microgram was reverse transcribed with random hexamers. The immunoSEQ multiplex PCR assay, covering 54 Vbeta and 13 Jbeta segments, was used to amplify TCR beta CDR3 regions. Bias from PCR amplification was corrected by using a synthetic template baseline for primer optimization and for computational correction. For the original study's pipeline: Reads were annotated to V, D and J genes according to IMGT and were analyzed with immunoSEQ Analyzer, with only productive sequences retained. To calculate clonality, Shannon entropy was normalized by log2 of the number of productive unique sequences and then subtracted from one. Public and private clones were assessed among the 100 most prevalent clones of each patient and control. Clones were defined as Susac-specific if absent from the healthy and MS cohorts, from under 1,200 published viral clones and from other ImmuneACCESS disease sequences. The public reads were reprocessed in TCRdb via fastp at Q25 and MiXCR, keeping in-frame beta chains. Each entry is one CDR3 protein sequence, shown with its most common DNA and genes. TCRdb, not the original authors, processed these V and J calls. Counted in this sample were more than 85,000 distinct CDR3 sequences; 85% to 95% of them appeared once. The leading ten clones occupy less than 0.4% of the sample.

Peripheral blood CD8+ and CD4+ T cells from healthy donors, Susac syndrome patients and multiple sclerosis patients were profiled by high-throughput TCR beta sequencing. Recently defined diagnostic criteria for definite or probable disease were met by the Susac syndrome patients. Bulk CD8+ and CD4+ T cells were purified magnetically by negative isolation, whereas CD8+ TEMRA cells were enriched by FACS. Blood was drawn into EDTA tubes, processed within 24 hours, and PBMCs were isolated by density gradient centrifugation. PBMCs intended for TCR sequencing were frozen in liquid nitrogen and were later thawed in a 37 degrees C water bath. The sorted or isolated CD4+, CD8+ and CD8+ TEMRA cells had a purity of 90% or higher. This clonotype was observed a single time. The specificity of this receptor is unknown. The record has no base qualities; no much larger clone is one base away. One read alone lends weak support.

Compared with germline, V lacks 8 bases and J lacks 0 bases; bases without a gene match: 9. The cysteine opens and the phenylalanine closes a CDR3 of 16 amino acids. Only the CDR3 DNA stays, 48 bases, in frame from base 1. The germline V gene encodes CDR1 SEHNR and CDR2 FQNEAQ (reference sequence). This sequence originates from a human donor with Susac syndrome. The chain is assembled from TRBV7-9 and TRBJ2-4, with 8 junctional bases fitting TRBD2. Sequencing was carried out using CD4+ T cells from PBMCs. The CDR3 sequence is CASAYPGGVAKNIQYF. The DNA sequence is TGTGCCAGCGCATACCCCGGGGGGGTAGCCAAAAACATTCAGTACTTC.